The 8 T cell receptor beta chains presented below share a single source sample, sequenced in a study of cytotoxic CD8 clonotypes in ibrutinib-treated CLL. The method was immunoSEQ multiplex PCR; TCRdb's version includes in-frame clones alone and lacks a portion of them. Of approximately 26,000 clones detected, more than 65% appear once; the ten largest clones hold under 50%. Source: PBMCs, taken after 12 months of ibrutinib treatment. These receptors were collected from a human donor with chronic lymphocytic leukemia.

This clone has a handful of counts. The chain is built from TRBV10-3 and TRBJ1-4, with TRBD1 matching 12 bases. CDR1 and CDR2 from the germline V gene are ENHRY and SYGVKD. This CDR3 is 19 amino acids long. Trimming cost V 2 bases and J 7 bases; bases outside gene matches: 14. The CDR3 here is CAISETPRDRGPRGEKLFF. Here the CDR3 DNA reads TGTGCCATCAGTGAGACACCCCGGGACAGGGGGCCTAGAGGTGAAAAACTGTTTTTT.

The chain recombines TRBV6-6 with TRBJ2-1; D is perhaps TRBD1 or TRBD2 (6 bases each). The CDR3 has 14 amino acids. Trimming left V 3 bases short and J 7 bases short, with 13 bases between. Germline-derived CDR1 and CDR2 are MNHNY and SVGAGI (reference sequence). CDR3 region: CASSYQGRDNEQFF. DNA for the CDR3: TGTGCCAGCAGTTATCAGGGGCGGGATAATGAGCAGTTCTTC.

The chain's CDR3 is CASSQLKLSWQGGDGYTF. CDR3 nucleotide sequence: TGCGCCAGCAGTCAATTAAAGCTCTCGTGGCAGGGGGGTGATGGCTACACCTTC. The chain couples TRBV23-1 to TRBJ1-2; 7 bases map to TRBD1. TRBV23-1 is annotated as an ORF whose role is uncertain. With V trimmed by 1 base and J by 6 bases, 17 bases remained unmatched. This CDR3 contains 18 residues.

This clone was found a few times. The V and J genes are TRBV28 and TRBJ2-7, with no clear D. The V and J ends lost 3 bases and 7 bases respectively, with 7 bases between them. The CDR3 runs 11 residues. CDR1 is MDHEN and CDR2 is SYDVKM in the germline V gene. The CDR3 DNA reads as TGTGCCAGCAGTTTGGTGACAGAGCAGTACTTC. It is translated as CASSLVTEQYF.

This clone was picked up one time. This rearrangement joins TRBV9 to TRBJ1-2; D is ambiguous. The CDR3 loop spans 12 amino acids. Per germline, CDR1 SGDLS and CDR2 YYNGEE. V shed 0 bases and J shed 8 bases, with 8 bases lying between them. DNA for the CDR3: TGTGCCAGCAGCGTAGACTGGGGAGGCTACACCTTC. Translating it yields CASSVDWGGYTF.

The chain carries TRBV18 and TRBJ2-5; TRBD1 or TRBD2 may be the D gene (5 bases each). The CDR3 has 14 amino acids. The germline gives CDR1 KGHSH, CDR2 LQKENI. The germline V and J ends were trimmed by 1 base and 1 base, with 7 bases remaining between them. The CDR3 region has the DNA TGTGCCAGCTCACCACGGGGGACCCAAGAGACCCAGTACTTC. Amino acid sequence: CASSPRGTQETQYF.

The chain carries TRBV18 and TRBJ2-1; D is perhaps TRBD2 (6 bases). The germline CDR1 and CDR2 sequences are KGHSH and LQKENI. CDR3 length: 14 residues. V shed 6 bases and J shed 9 bases, with 18 bases lying between them. This CDR3 reads CASSRRETSPEQFF. The CDR3 DNA follows: TGTGCCAGCTCTCGTCGGGAGACTTCACCTGAGCAGTTCTTC. The full variable domain, with the rest looked up from reference TRBV18 and TRBJ2-1, is NAGVMQNPRHLVRRRGQEARLRCSPMKGHSHVYWYRQLPEEGLKFMVYLQKENIIDESGMPKERFSAEFPKEGPSILRIQQVVRGDSAAYFCASSRRETSPEQFFGPGTRLTVL.

V is TRBV27 and J is TRBJ2-1; D tentatively reads TRBD1 or TRBD2 (5 bases each). This CDR3 has 16 amino acids. Germline V gene lookup returns CDR1 MNHEY and CDR2 SMNVEV (reference sequence). Trimming pared 2 bases from V and 4 bases from J, leaving 15 bases between. In DNA form, the CDR3 reads TGTGCCAGCAGTTTAAACCCAGGGAGTACATACAATGAGCAGTTCTTC. This gives the protein CASSLNPGSTYNEQFF.